This TCR beta chain was recovered during a study of T cell responses to AZD1222 COVID-19 vaccine. Background on the study: Second doses were pooled across both intervals (about 4 or about 12 weeks).

V was shortened by 7 bases and J by 3 bases, with 10 bases between the two germline ends. CDR3 length: 13 amino acids. CDR1 and CDR2 from the germline V gene are SGHDT and YYEEEE. Clones were read by immunoSEQ multiplex PCR, and TCRdb kept only the in-frame ones, dropping some. Of 180,000 or so clones listed, almost 90% were seen once; the top ten hold 7.5% to 9.5%. With respect to this clone: The antigen remains unidentified.

Study-wide points: Scientists sampled the repertoires only once the peak T cell response had passed. A mostly white British donor set with more females was recruited, and clonal diversity was possibly underestimated. At 160-218 and 743-854, vaccine-associated CD4 TCRs were dominant, and they spanned spike.

V usage is TRBV5-6 and J usage is TRBJ1-4; the D gene is possibly TRBD1 (5 bases). Sequences were derived from peripheral blood, sampled on day 0 of AZD1222 vaccination. The source is an adult in good health. CDR3 loop: CASERGSNEKLFF. DNA for the CDR3: TGTGCCAGCGAGCGGGGGTCTAATGAAAAACTGTTTTTT.